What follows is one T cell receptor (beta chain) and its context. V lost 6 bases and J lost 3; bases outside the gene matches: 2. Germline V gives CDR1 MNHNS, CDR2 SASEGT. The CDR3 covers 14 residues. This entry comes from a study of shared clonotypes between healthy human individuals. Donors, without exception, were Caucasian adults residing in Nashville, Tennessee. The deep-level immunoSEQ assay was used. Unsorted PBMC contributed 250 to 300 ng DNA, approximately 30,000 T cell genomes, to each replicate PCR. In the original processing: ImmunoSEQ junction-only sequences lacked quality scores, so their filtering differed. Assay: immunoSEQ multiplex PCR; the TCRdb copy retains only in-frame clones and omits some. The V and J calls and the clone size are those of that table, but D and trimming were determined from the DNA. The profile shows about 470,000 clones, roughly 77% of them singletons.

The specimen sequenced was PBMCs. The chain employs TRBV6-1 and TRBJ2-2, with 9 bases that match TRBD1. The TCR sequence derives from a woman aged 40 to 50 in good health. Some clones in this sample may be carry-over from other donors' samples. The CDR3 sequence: CASRWTGDTGELFF. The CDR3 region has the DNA TGTGCCAGCAGATGGACAGGGGACACCGGGGAGCTGTTTTTT.